This is a list of T cell receptor beta chains from one sample in a study of blood T cell repertoires in COVID-19. TCRdb's table, derived via immunoSEQ multiplex PCR, lists solely in-frame clones and lacks some. This table holds more than 150,000 clones, less than 90% found once. The sample was peripheral blood. These receptor sequences come from a woman aged 70 to 79 with acute or convalescent COVID-19. The CDR3 runs from the conserved cysteine through the conserved F or W. The order of the fields is CDR3 DNA, CDR3 protein, D gene, V gene, clone size, J gene. D genes are given only for firm matches. Not all rows give a size; the values are once, few, many and, for expanded clones, a class.

TGTGCCAGCAGGGATTCGGGACAGTGGAATTCACCCCTCCACTTT CASRDSGQWNSPLHF TRBD1 TRBV28 . TRBJ1-6
TGTGCCAGTAGTATAGGGGGACTAGCGGGGACAGGCATTCAGTACTTC CASSIGGLAGTGIQYF TRBD2 TRBV19 . TRBJ2-4
TGTGCCAGTAGTATAGACGGGACAGCCTTCGTGCAGTACTTC CASSIDGTAFVQYF TRBD1 TRBV19 . TRBJ2-7
TGTGCCAGCAGTCGGGGACAGGGGGACACAGATACGCAGTATTTT CASSRGQGDTDTQYF TRBD1 TRBV6-4 . TRBJ2-3
TGTGCCAGCAGCTTATCTTACAGGGGCAATCAGCCCCAGCATTTT CASSLSYRGNQPQHF . TRBV7-8 . TRBJ1-5
TGTGCCAGTAGTATAATGGTCGGGGAACTATCACCCCTCCACTTT CASSIMVGELSPLHF . TRBV19 once TRBJ1-6
TGTGCCAGCAGCCAAGAAAGGGGATCGAGCAATCAGCCCCAGCATTTT CASSQERGSSNQPQHF . TRBV14 . TRBJ1-5
TGTGCCAGCAGTGATAGGTGGGGGGAGGGTCATGGCTACACCTTC CASSDRWGEGHGYTF . TRBV6-1 . TRBJ1-2
TGTGCCAGCAGCTTAGTGACGGTAGCGGGTAGTACCAAGTATTTT CASSLVTVAGSTKYF TRBD2 TRBV11-2 . TRBJ2-3
TGCGCCAGCAGCTTAGGGGATCGAAACACAGATACGCAGTATTTT CASSLGDRNTDTQYF . TRBV5-1 . TRBJ2-3
TGTGCCAGCAGTCGAGATGAGAACACTGAAGCTTTCTTT CASSRDENTEAFF . TRBV6-4 . TRBJ1-1
TGTGCCAGCAGCAAGACTAGCGGGGGGCGAGGCTCCTACAATGAGCAGTTCTTC CASSKTSGGRGSYNEQFF TRBD2 TRBV7-2 . TRBJ2-1
TGTGCCACCAGTGGAGGGTATCAGCCCCAGCATTTT CATSGGYQPQHF . TRBV24-1 . TRBJ1-5
TGTGCCAGCAGCCCACGGACTAGCGGGGCGATTGCTTCCTCCTACGAGCAGTACTTC CASSPRTSGAIASSYEQYF TRBD2 TRBV7-9 . TRBJ2-7
TGTGCCAGCCGATGGGAGTTCCGGGTTAGCTCCTACGAGCAGTACTTC CASRWEFRVSSYEQYF . TRBV6-8 . TRBJ2-7
TGTGCCAGCAGCGTGGCTAGCGGGGGCGCCTACAATGAGCAGTTCTTC CASSVASGGAYNEQFF TRBD2 TRBV9 . TRBJ2-1
TGTGCCAGCAGCTCTGGACTAGCGGTCTTTAACAATGAGCAGTTCTTC CASSSGLAVFNNEQFF TRBD2 TRBV7-9 . TRBJ2-1
TGTGCCAGCAGTCATCATCTACAGGGTGGATTTCCTGAAGCTTTCTTT CASSHHLQGGFPEAFF . TRBV27 . TRBJ1-1
TGTGCCAGCACTCCGGGACTAGCGGGCACCGGGGAGCTGTTTTTT CASTPGLAGTGELFF TRBD2 TRBV25-1 . TRBJ2-2
TGTGCCAGCAGTGCGACAGGGAATTCACCCCTCCACTTT CASSATGNSPLHF TRBD1 TRBV7-3 . TRBJ1-6
TGTGCCAGCAGCTACGGGACAGCACAACTACCGGGCTACAATGAGCAGTTCTTC CASSYGTAQLPGYNEQFF TRBD1 TRBV4-2 . TRBJ2-1
TGTGCCAGCAGCTTGGCCAACCCAGGTCTGGATACGCAGTATTTT CASSLANPGLDTQYF . TRBV7-9 . TRBJ2-3
TGCAGCGTCGAGGAGCGAAACTATGGCTACACCTTC CSVEERNYGYTF . TRBV29-1 . TRBJ1-2
TGTGCCAGCAGCCATACTGTAGGGGGCCTCCTAGCCAAAAACATTCAGTACTTC CASSHTVGGLLAKNIQYF TRBD1 TRBV3-1/TRBV3-2 . TRBJ2-4
TGTGCCAGCTCACCCCTTGGGACAGGGGATGAGCAGTTCTTC CASSPLGTGDEQFF TRBD1 TRBV18 . TRBJ2-1
TGTGCCAGCAGTGAAGCGCGGTATTTAGCGGGAACTAGCAATCAGCCCCAGCATTTT CASSEARYLAGTSNQPQHF . TRBV6-1 few TRBJ1-5
TGTGCCAGCAGTTTTTTGGGGTTGGGGAGCTCCTACGAGCAGTACTTC CASSFLGLGSSYEQYF . TRBV27 . TRBJ2-7
TGTGCCAGCAGCCAACGATCCGGACTAGCATGGGAGACCCAGTACTTC CASSQRSGLAWETQYF TRBD2 TRBV3-1/TRBV3-2 . TRBJ2-5
TGTGCCAGCAGTTTAGAGGGGGCCGGGGCCAACGTCCTGACTTTC CASSLEGAGANVLTF TRBD1 TRBV28 . TRBJ2-6
TGTGCCAGCAGCTCAAGCGGGGGGACAGACAATGAGCAGTTCTTC CASSSSGGTDNEQFF TRBD2 TRBV7-2 . TRBJ2-1
TGTGCCAGCAGTGAAGCAGACAGGGTAAATTCACCCCTCCACTTT CASSEADRVNSPLHF TRBD1 TRBV2 . TRBJ1-6
TGTGCCAGTAGAAAAGACAGCTCTGGGGCCAACGTCCTGACTTTC CASRKDSSGANVLTF . TRBV19 . TRBJ2-6
TGTGCCAGCAGTTACGGCGGCGCGAACTATGGCTACACCTTC CASSYGGANYGYTF . TRBV6-5 . TRBJ1-2
TGTGCCAGCACCCGGGGGGTATCCTATAATTCACCCCTCCACTTT CASTRGVSYNSPLHF . TRBV6-5 . TRBJ1-6
TGTGCCAGCAGTTTACAGGGGGTCACTGAAGCTTTCTTT CASSLQGVTEAFF TRBD1 TRBV12-3/TRBV12-4 . TRBJ1-1
TGTGCCAGTCGGGGGGGGGATACCTCTGGAAACACCATATATTTT CASRGGDTSGNTIYF . TRBV28 . TRBJ1-3